This TCR beta chain was retrieved from a study of beta chain features in type 1 diabetes. The authors took one heparinised blood draw, averaging roughly 120 mL, from each donor. Expressed TCRB transcripts were sequenced because the isolated RNA had all been reverse transcribed beforehand. Clones were sequenced by immunoSEQ multiplex PCR, and TCRdb holds only the in-frame ones, with some missing. The table lists approximately 300,000 clones, 11% of them singletons. V lost 5 bases and J lost 5; bases outside the gene matches: 8. CDR1 and CDR2 (germline): MNHNS, SASEGT. The length of the CDR3 is 15 residues.

J is TRBJ1-1 and V is TRBV6-1, with 10 bases identical to TRBD1. This clonotype originated in a woman in her twenties or thirties in good health. Sequencing was performed on naive CD4+ T cells from blood. The DNA of the CDR3 is TGTGCCAGCAGTTTCACGGGACAGGGGTGGACTGAAGCTTTCTTT. Translated: CASSFTGQGWTEAFF.